The rows below give T cell receptor beta chains drawn from one sample of a study of CD4+ T cells in melanoma. Assay: immunoSEQ multiplex PCR; the TCRdb copy retains only in-frame clones and omits some. The repertoire has over 130,000 clones, about 90% of them found once; the top ten carry approximately 1.5%. The receptors were gathered from a human donor with melanoma. The conserved cysteine and the conserved F or W are not part of the CDR3 here. The D gene is left open where the match is weak.

CDR3aa: ASSPNLQETQY; d_gene: .; v_gene: TRBV10-1; j_gene: TRBJ2-5
CDR3aa: ASSVDLGVYNEQF; d_gene: .; v_gene: TRBV9; j_gene: TRBJ2-1
CDR3aa: ASSYSSAATYEQY; d_gene: .; v_gene: TRBV6-5; j_gene: TRBJ2-7
CDR3aa: ASSQGGLAGGQETQY; d_gene: TRBD2; v_gene: TRBV4-2; j_gene: TRBJ2-5
CDR3aa: ASSPPGQGTYEQY; d_gene: TRBD1; v_gene: TRBV19; j_gene: TRBJ2-7
CDR3aa: ASSLGQANNEKLF; d_gene: TRBD1; v_gene: TRBV27; j_gene: TRBJ1-4
CDR3aa: ASSYSPNYEQY; d_gene: .; v_gene: TRBV6-5; j_gene: TRBJ2-7
CDR3aa: ASSAFAGTSGGGEQF; d_gene: TRBD2; v_gene: TRBV6-1; j_gene: TRBJ2-1
CDR3aa: ASSLGQGLSTEAF; d_gene: TRBD1; v_gene: TRBV5-1; j_gene: TRBJ1-1
CDR3aa: ASTTLGTDTQY; d_gene: .; v_gene: TRBV6-1; j_gene: TRBJ2-3
CDR3aa: ASSYQYGETQY; d_gene: .; v_gene: TRBV7-2; j_gene: TRBJ2-5
CDR3aa: ASAGQRGADTQY; d_gene: TRBD2; v_gene: TRBV6-1; j_gene: TRBJ2-3
CDR3aa: ASSQGLRGGRETQY; d_gene: TRBD2; v_gene: TRBV4-2; j_gene: TRBJ2-5
CDR3aa: ASTGSSGLNEQF; d_gene: .; v_gene: TRBV2; j_gene: TRBJ2-1
CDR3aa: ASRRQGVGNEQF; d_gene: TRBD1; v_gene: TRBV2; j_gene: TRBJ2-1
CDR3aa: ASRGGRHNTEAF; d_gene: .; v_gene: TRBV6-5; j_gene: TRBJ1-1
CDR3aa: ASSIGTGEETQY; d_gene: TRBD1; v_gene: TRBV5-1; j_gene: TRBJ2-5
CDR3aa: ASSLASRVYT; d_gene: .; v_gene: TRBV7-2; j_gene: TRBJ1-2
CDR3aa: ASSSGNTIY; d_gene: .; v_gene: TRBV7-9; j_gene: TRBJ1-3
CDR3aa: ASSGTDQETQY; d_gene: TRBD1; v_gene: TRBV5-1; j_gene: TRBJ2-5
CDR3aa: ASSPSWGGEAF; d_gene: .; v_gene: TRBV9; j_gene: TRBJ1-1
CDR3aa: ASSDRQGARTGELF; d_gene: TRBD1; v_gene: TRBV9; j_gene: TRBJ2-2
CDR3aa: ASSLWDAPQTEQF; d_gene: .; v_gene: TRBV7-3; j_gene: TRBJ2-1
CDR3aa: ASSLTGEGYGYT; d_gene: TRBD1; v_gene: TRBV5-1; j_gene: TRBJ1-2
CDR3aa: ASSLGDEQF; d_gene: .; v_gene: TRBV7-9; j_gene: TRBJ2-1
CDR3aa: ASSFQGQHTEAF; d_gene: .; v_gene: TRBV5-1; j_gene: TRBJ1-1
CDR3aa: ASSIRQIKDTEAF; d_gene: .; v_gene: TRBV4-2; j_gene: TRBJ1-1
CDR3aa: ASSLAWADTEAF; d_gene: .; v_gene: TRBV7-2; j_gene: TRBJ1-1
CDR3aa: ASSLRRGGASGELF; d_gene: TRBD2; v_gene: TRBV7-2; j_gene: TRBJ2-2
CDR3aa: ASSNPGNEQY; d_gene: .; v_gene: TRBV6-5; j_gene: TRBJ2-7
CDR3aa: ASRQGPNSPLH; d_gene: .; v_gene: TRBV12-5; j_gene: TRBJ1-6
CDR3aa: ASSTSGGSTDTQY; d_gene: TRBD2; v_gene: TRBV10-1; j_gene: TRBJ2-3
CDR3aa: ASSSGQVGTIY; d_gene: TRBD1; v_gene: TRBV11-2; j_gene: TRBJ1-3
CDR3aa: ASRGLAGVADTQY; d_gene: TRBD2; v_gene: TRBV10-2; j_gene: TRBJ2-3
CDR3aa: ASSATGTDDYEQY; d_gene: .; v_gene: TRBV6-1; j_gene: TRBJ2-7
CDR3aa: ASSYGDRLNTEAF; d_gene: TRBD1; v_gene: TRBV6-5; j_gene: TRBJ1-1
CDR3aa: AIRSSGTSGGAPDTQY; d_gene: TRBD2; v_gene: TRBV10-3; j_gene: TRBJ2-3
CDR3aa: ASSLAFGTNTEAF; d_gene: .; v_gene: TRBV5-4; j_gene: TRBJ1-1
CDR3aa: ASTRKGGDGNTIY; d_gene: .; v_gene: TRBV6-6; j_gene: TRBJ1-3
CDR3aa: ASSPSGQSYGYT; d_gene: .; v_gene: TRBV7-9; j_gene: TRBJ1-2
CDR3aa: AWTRQALSEQY; d_gene: .; v_gene: TRBV30; j_gene: TRBJ2-7